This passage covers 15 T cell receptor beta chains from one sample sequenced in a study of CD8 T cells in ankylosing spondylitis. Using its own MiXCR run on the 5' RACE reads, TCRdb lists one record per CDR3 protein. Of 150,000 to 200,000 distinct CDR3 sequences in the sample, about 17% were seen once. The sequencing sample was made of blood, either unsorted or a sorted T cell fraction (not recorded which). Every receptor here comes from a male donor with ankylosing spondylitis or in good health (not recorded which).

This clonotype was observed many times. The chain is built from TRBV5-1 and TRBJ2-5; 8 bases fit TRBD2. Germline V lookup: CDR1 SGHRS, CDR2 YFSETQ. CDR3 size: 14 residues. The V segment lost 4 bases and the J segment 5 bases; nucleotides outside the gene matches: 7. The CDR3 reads CASSDTSGSETQYF. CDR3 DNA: TGCGCCAGCAGCGATACTAGCGGCTCGGAGACCCAGTACTTC.

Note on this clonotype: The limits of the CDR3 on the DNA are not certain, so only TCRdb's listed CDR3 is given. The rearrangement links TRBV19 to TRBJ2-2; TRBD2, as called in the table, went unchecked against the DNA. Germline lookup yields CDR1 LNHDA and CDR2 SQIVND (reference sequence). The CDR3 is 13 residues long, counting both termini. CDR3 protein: CASTSAGAGELFF.

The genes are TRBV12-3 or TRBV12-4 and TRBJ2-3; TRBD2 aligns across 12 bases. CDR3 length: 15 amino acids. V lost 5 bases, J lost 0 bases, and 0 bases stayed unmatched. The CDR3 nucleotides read TGTGCCAGCAGTGGACTAGCGGGGAGCACAGATACGCAGTATTTT. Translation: CASSGLAGSTDTQYF.

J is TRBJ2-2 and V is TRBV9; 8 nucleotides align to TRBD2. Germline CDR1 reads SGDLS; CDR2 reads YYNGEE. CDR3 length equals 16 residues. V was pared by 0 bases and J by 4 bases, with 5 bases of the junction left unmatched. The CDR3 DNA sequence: TGTGCCAGCAGCGTAGATCCCGGGAGGGGCACCGGGGAGCTGTTTTTT. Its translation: CASSVDPGRGTGELFF.

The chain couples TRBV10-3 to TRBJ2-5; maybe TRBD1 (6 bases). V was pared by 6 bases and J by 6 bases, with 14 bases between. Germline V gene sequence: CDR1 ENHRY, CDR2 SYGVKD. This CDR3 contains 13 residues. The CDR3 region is CAISENREQTQYF. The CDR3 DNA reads TGTGCCATCAGCGAGAACAGGGAACAGACCCAGTACTTC.

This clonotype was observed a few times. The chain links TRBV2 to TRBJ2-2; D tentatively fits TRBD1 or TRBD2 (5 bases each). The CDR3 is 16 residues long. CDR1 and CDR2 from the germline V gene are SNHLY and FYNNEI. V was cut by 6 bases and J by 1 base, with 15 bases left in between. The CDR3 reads CASRLSGTVNTGELFF. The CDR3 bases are TGTGCCAGCAGACTATCCGGGACGGTGAACACCGGGGAGCTGTTTTTT.

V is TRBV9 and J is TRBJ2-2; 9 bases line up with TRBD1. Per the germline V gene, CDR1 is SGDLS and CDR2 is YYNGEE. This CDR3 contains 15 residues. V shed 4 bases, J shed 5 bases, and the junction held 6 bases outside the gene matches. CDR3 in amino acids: CASSPTGGRTGELFF. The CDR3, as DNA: TGTGCCAGCAGCCCAACAGGGGGCCGAACCGGGGAGCTGTTTTTT.

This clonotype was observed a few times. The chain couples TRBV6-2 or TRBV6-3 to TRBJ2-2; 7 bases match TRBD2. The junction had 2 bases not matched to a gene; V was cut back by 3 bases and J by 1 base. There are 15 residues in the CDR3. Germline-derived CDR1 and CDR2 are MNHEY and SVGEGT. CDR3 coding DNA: TGTGCCAGCAGTTATCTAGCGGAGAACACCGGGGAGCTGTTTTTT. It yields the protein CASSYLAENTGELFF.

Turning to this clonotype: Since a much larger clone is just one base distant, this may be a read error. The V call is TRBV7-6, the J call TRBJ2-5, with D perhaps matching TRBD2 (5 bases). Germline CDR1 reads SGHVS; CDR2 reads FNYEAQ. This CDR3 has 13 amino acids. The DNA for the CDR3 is TGTGCCGGCAGCTTATATCCGGGGGAGACCCAGTACTTC. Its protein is CAGSLYPGETQYF.

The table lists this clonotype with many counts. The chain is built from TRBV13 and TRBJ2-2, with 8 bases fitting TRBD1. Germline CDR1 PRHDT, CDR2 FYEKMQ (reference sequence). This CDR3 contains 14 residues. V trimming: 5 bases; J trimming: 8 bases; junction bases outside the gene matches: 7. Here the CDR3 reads CASSPRTGSGELFF. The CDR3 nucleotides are TGTGCCAGCAGCCCCCGGACAGGGTCGGGGGAGCTGTTTTTT.

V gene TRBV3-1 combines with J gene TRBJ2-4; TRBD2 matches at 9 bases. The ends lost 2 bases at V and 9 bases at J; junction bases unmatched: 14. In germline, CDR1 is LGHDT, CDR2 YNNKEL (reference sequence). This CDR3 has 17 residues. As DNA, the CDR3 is TGTGCCAGCAGCCAACGCCCGGGACTAGCAACCTTTGGCATTCAGTACTTC. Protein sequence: CASSQRPGLATFGIQYF.

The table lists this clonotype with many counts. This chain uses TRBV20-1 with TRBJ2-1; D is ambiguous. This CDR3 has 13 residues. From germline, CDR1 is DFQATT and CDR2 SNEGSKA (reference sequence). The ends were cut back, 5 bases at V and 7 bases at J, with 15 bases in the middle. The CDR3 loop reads CSASRQERNEQFF. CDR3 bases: TGCAGTGCTTCGCGCCAGGAGAGGAATGAGCAGTTCTTC.

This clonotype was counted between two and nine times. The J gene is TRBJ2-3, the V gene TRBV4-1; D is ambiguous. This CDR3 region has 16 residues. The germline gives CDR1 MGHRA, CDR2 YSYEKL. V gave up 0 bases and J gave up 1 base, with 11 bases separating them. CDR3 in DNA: TGCGCCAGCAGCCAAGATTGGCCCCCTGGCACAGATACGCAGTATTTT. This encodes CASSQDWPPGTDTQYF.

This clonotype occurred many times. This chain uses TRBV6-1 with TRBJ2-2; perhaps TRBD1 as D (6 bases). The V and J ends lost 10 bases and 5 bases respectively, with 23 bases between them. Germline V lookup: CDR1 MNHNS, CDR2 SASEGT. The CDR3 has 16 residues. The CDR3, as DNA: TGTGCCACATGGGGGTTCGCCAGGGGTAATACCGGGGAGCTGTTTTTT. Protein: CATWGFARGNTGELFF.

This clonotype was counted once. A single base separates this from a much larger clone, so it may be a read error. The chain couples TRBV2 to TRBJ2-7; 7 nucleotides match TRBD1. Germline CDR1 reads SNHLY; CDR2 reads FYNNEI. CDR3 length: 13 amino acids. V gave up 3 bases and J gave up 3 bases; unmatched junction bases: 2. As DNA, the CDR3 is TGTGCCAGCAGTGACACAGGGGACTACGAGCAGTACTTC. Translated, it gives CASSDTGDYEQYF.